This entry lists 13 T cell receptor beta chains sequenced from one sample in a study of cytomegalovirus exposure and HLA in healthy donors. Primers: 60 Vbeta forward and 13 Jbeta reverse. Profiling relied on immunoSEQ multiplex PCR, and the TCRdb table lists in-frame clones only, not all of them. The data contain 250,000 to 300,000 clones, almost 85% of them singletons. Sequencing was performed on PBMCs. These receptors were taken from a woman aged 40 to 50 in good health and CMV-seropositive.

The genes are TRBV29-1 and TRBJ2-6; D uncertain. The V gene's germline CDR1 is SQVTM and CDR2 ANQGSEA. This CDR3 contains 13 residues. V was clipped by 6 bases and J by 1 base, with 7 bases between them. In nucleotides, the CDR3 is TGCAGCGTGACTTCTTCTGGGGCCAACGTCCTGACTTTC. Residues: CSVTSSGANVLTF.

The chain uses TRBV7-6 and TRBJ1-2; 9 nucleotides align to TRBD1. The CDR3 sequence is 15 residues long. The germline gives CDR1 SGHVS, CDR2 FNYEAQ. V lost 5 bases and J lost 5; bases outside the gene matches: 9. CDR3: CASSEEPGQGYGYTF. The CDR3 region has the DNA TGTGCCAGCAGCGAAGAACCGGGACAGGGATATGGCTACACCTTC. Based on the CDR3 plus reference TRBV7-6 and TRBJ1-2, the full variable domain is GAGVSQSPRYKVTKRGQDVALRCDPISGHVSLYWYRQALGQGPEFLTYFNYEAQQDKSGLPNDRFSAERPEGSISTLTIQRTEQRDSAMYRCASSEEPGQGYGYTFGSGTRLTVV.

The V call is TRBV4-2, the J call TRBJ2-2; D might be TRBD2 (6 bases). Germline V lookup: CDR1 LGHNA, CDR2 YNFKEQ. The V gene lost 2 bases and the J gene lost 0 bases, with 10 bases spanning the gap. The length of the CDR3 is 16 residues. CDR3 loop: CASSQSAGSNTGELFF. For the CDR3, the DNA is TGTGCCAGCAGCCAATCTGCGGGATCGAACACCGGGGAGCTGTTTTTT.

The CDR3 here is CASSLRAGVPSGEKLFF. The CDR3 bases are TGTGCCAGCAGCTTGCGGGCAGGGGTCCCTTCCGGTGAAAAACTGTTTTTT. This sequence joins TRBV5-4 and TRBJ1-4; the D gene is possibly TRBD1 (6 bases). Germline loops: CDR1 SGHNT, CDR2 YYREEE (reference sequence). The CDR3 sequence is 17 residues long. The V and J ends lost 1 base and 7 bases respectively, with 20 bases between them. The full variable domain, with the rest looked up from reference TRBV5-4 and TRBJ1-4, is ETGVTQSPTHLIKTRGQQVTLRCSSQSGHNTVSWYQQALGQGPQFIFQYYREEENGRGNFPPRFSGLQFPNYSSELNVNALELDDSALYLCASSLRAGVPSGEKLFFGSGTQLSVL.

The J gene is TRBJ1-2, the V gene TRBV19; the D gene is possibly TRBD1 (5 bases). V was pared by 1 base and J by 2 bases, with 11 bases between. CDR3 length equals 15 residues. Germline CDR1 reads LNHDA; CDR2 reads SQIVND (reference sequence). The CDR3 sequence is CASSIAMTVNYGYTF. CDR3 DNA sequence: TGTGCCAGTAGTATAGCCATGACAGTAAACTATGGCTACACCTTC.

This clone was seen only a few times. V is TRBV7-9 and J is TRBJ1-1, with no clear D. CDR3 length equals 14 residues. V was cut by 3 bases and J by 1 base, with 9 bases left in between. CDR1 is SEHNR, CDR2 FQNEAQ, per germline (reference sequence). This chain's CDR3 is CASSFQQPNTEAFF. Written as DNA, the CDR3 is TGTGCCAGCAGCTTTCAACAGCCGAACACTGAAGCTTTCTTT.

V is TRBV5-6 and J is TRBJ2-7; TRBD2 matches 12 bases. Trimming cost V 2 bases and J 4 bases; bases outside gene matches: 10. CDR1 and CDR2 from the germline V gene are SGHDT and YYEEEE. The CDR3 totals 17 residues. Here the CDR3 DNA reads TGTGCCAGCAGCTTCCGGACTAGCGGGATCCTCGGATACGAGCAGTACTTC. This encodes CASSFRTSGILGYEQYF.

The chain joins TRBV6-4 to TRBJ1-2; D ambiguous. V lost 2 bases, J lost 6 bases, and 10 bases lay in between. Germline CDR1 is MRHNA and CDR2 is SNTAGT. The CDR3 has 13 amino acids. This CDR3 reads CASSDGEADGYTF. CDR3 bases: TGTGCCAGCAGTGACGGTGAAGCGGATGGCTACACCTTC.

The chain couples TRBV7-9 to TRBJ2-7; TRBD1 matches at 7 bases. Trimming cost V 4 bases and J 1 base; bases outside gene matches: 10. Looked up from germline, CDR1 is SEHNR and CDR2 is FQNEAQ (reference sequence). This CDR3 is 16 amino acids long. CDR3 coding DNA: TGTGCCAGCAGCTCAGAACAGGGGAGAGGTTCCTACGAGCAGTACTTC. It specifies CASSSEQGRGSYEQYF.

The chain links TRBV7-2 to TRBJ2-7, with 7 bases identical to TRBD1. The trim removed 2 bases at V and 4 bases at J, leaving 8 bases unmatched. The CDR3 runs to 15 residues. Germline values: CDR1 SGHTA, CDR2 FQGNSA. The CDR3 loop is CASSLTLQGLYEQYF. CDR3 nucleotides: TGTGCCAGCAGCTTAACGTTACAGGGGCTATACGAGCAGTACTTC.

The CDR3 here is CASSIGRGGSSYNEQFF. Written as DNA, the CDR3 is TGTGCCAGCAGCATCGGGAGGGGGGGAAGCTCCTACAATGAGCAGTTCTTC. The V gene is TRBV7-2, the J gene TRBJ2-1, with 8 bases fitting TRBD2. J gave up 0 bases and V 5 bases, and 9 bases lay outside the gene matches. This CDR3 has 17 amino acids. Germline V gene data show CDR1 as SGHTA and CDR2 as FQGNSA.

The chain links TRBV4-3 to TRBJ2-7; 11 bases line up with TRBD2. CDR3 length: 16 amino acids. Germline values: CDR1 LGHNA, CDR2 YSLEER. J lost 3 bases, V lost 0 bases, and 4 bases had no gene match. The CDR3 loop is CASSQDRGTSGYEQYF. In nucleotides, the CDR3 is TGCGCCAGCAGCCAAGATAGAGGGACTAGCGGCTACGAGCAGTACTTC.

This clone was seen a few times. This rearrangement joins TRBV7-9 to TRBJ2-7, with unresolved D. Trimming stripped 0 bases from V and 1 base from J, with 4 bases between. Germline V gene lookup returns CDR1 SEHNR and CDR2 FQNEAQ (reference sequence). The CDR3 is made up of 13 amino acids. The CDR3 region has the DNA TGTGCCAGCAGCTTAGCGGCATCCTACGAGCAGTACTTC. Translation: CASSLAASYEQYF.